This TCR beta chain appears in the sequencing data of a study of blood T cell repertoires in COVID-19. Overall study: COVID-19 samples, acute and convalescent, were from the United States, Italy and Spain.

This clone has a handful of counts. J was trimmed by 3 bases and V by 5 bases; bases with no gene match: 10. The CDR3 sequence is 16 residues long. The germline gives CDR1 MDHEN, CDR2 SYDVKM. TCRdb's table, derived via immunoSEQ multiplex PCR, lists solely in-frame clones and lacks some. The sample consists of 310,000 or so clones, more than 75% of them appearing once. The specimen sequenced was peripheral blood. The TCR was taken from a man aged 65-85 years with acute or convalescent COVID-19. The rearrangement joins TRBV28 to TRBJ2-1, with 7 bases fitting TRBD1. The CDR3 loop reads CASSTLTGQLYNEQFF. The DNA of the CDR3 is TGTGCCAGCAGTACACTAACGGGACAGCTCTACAATGAGCAGTTCTTC.